The 21 T cell receptor beta chains below come from one sample, sequenced in a study of T cell responses to AZD1222 COVID-19 vaccine. The data were produced by immunoSEQ multiplex PCR, yet TCRdb's version contains in-frame clones alone and is incomplete. Of roughly 120,000 clones listed, about 90% are singletons. The sample in question was peripheral blood, obtained on day 0 of AZD1222 vaccination. These receptors all come from an adult in good health.

The V gene is TRBV10-2, the J gene TRBJ2-7; D is tentatively TRBD1 or TRBD2 (5 bases each). The CDR3 consists of 14 residues. V lost 6 bases and J 2 bases, leaving 14 bases between the germline ends. The V gene's germline CDR1 is WSHSY and CDR2 SAAADI. In DNA form, the CDR3 reads TGCGCCAGCAGATCCGGGACCGGCCCCTACGAGCAGTACTTC. Translated, it gives CASRSGTGPYEQYF.

In its sample, this clone was seen a few times. The chain carries TRBV3-1 (or the pseudogene TRBV3-2) and TRBJ2-2; maybe TRBD2 (6 bases). CDR1 and CDR2 (germline): LGHDT, YNNKEL (reference sequence). The CDR3 covers 16 residues. V dropped 0 bases and J dropped 5 bases, with 13 bases sitting between them. The CDR3 reads CASSQEEGAGTGELFF. For the CDR3, the DNA is TGTGCCAGCAGCCAAGAAGAGGGCGCGGGGACCGGGGAGCTGTTTTTT.

This chain uses TRBV28 with TRBJ2-1, with 7 positions matching TRBD1. This CDR3 is 21 amino acids long. V was clipped by 1 base and J by 2 bases; unmatched bases: 20. The germline V gene has CDR1 MDHEN and CDR2 SYDVKM. The CDR3 region has the DNA TGTGCCAGCAGTTTATTCCCCGATTCGAGAACTGGGACAGCCACCTACAATGAGCAGTTCTTC. This sequence encodes CASSLFPDSRTGTATYNEQFF.

V usage is TRBV28 and J usage is TRBJ2-1, with 13 bases fitting TRBD2. Unmatched junction bases numbered 9, after V lost 5 bases and J lost 2 bases. Germline V gives CDR1 MDHEN, CDR2 SYDVKM. CDR3 length: 18 amino acids. CDR3 DNA sequence: TGTGCCAGCAGTGCCGGGACTAGCGGGACTCACGCCTACAATGAGCAGTTCTTC. Translating it yields CASSAGTSGTHAYNEQFF. Supplemented by reference TRBV28 and TRBJ2-1, the full variable domain reads DVKVTQSSRYLVKRTGEKVFLECVQDMDHENMFWYRQDPGLGLRLIYFSYDVKMKEKGDIPEGYSVSREKKERFSLILESASTNQTSMYLCASSAGTSGTHAYNEQFFGPGTRLTVL.

Turning to this clone: Additional DNA sequences in this sample encode the identical CDR3. V usage is TRBV27 and J usage is TRBJ1-6; D is possibly TRBD1 (5 bases). V gave up 4 bases and J gave up 8 bases, with 9 bases separating them. Germline assignment: CDR1 MNHEY and CDR2 SMNVEV (reference sequence). CDR3 size: 13 residues. CDR3: CASSSREYSPLHF. As DNA, the CDR3 is TGTGCCAGCAGTTCCAGGGAGTATTCACCCCTCCACTTT.

Worth noting for this clone: At the DNA level, this CDR3 is encoded by other sequences in the same sample as well. This chain links TRBV7-9 with TRBJ2-1; D might be TRBD2 (5 bases). With 5 bases removed from V and 0 bases from J, the gap between germline ends came to 11 bases. The CDR3 extends over 15 amino acids. Germline V CDR1 and CDR2: SEHNR, FQNEAQ (reference sequence). CDR3: CASSPRGSSYNEQFF. The CDR3, as DNA: TGTGCCAGCAGCCCCCGGGGTAGCTCCTACAATGAGCAGTTCTTC.

For this clone: Relative to the germline gene, one junction end is altered; a read error may explain this. The genes are TRBV19 and TRBJ1-2, with TRBD1 as a possible D gene (5 bases). The CDR3 loop spans 11 amino acids. CDR1 and CDR2 from the germline V gene are LNHDA and SQIVND (reference sequence). CDR3 DNA sequence: TGTGCCAGTAGAATAGGGGCTGGCTACACCTTC. Protein product: CASRIGAGYTF.

The rearrangement joins TRBV27 to TRBJ2-2, with D perhaps TRBD1 (6 bases). From germline, CDR1 is MNHEY and CDR2 SMNVEV (reference sequence). V lost 7 bases to trimming and J lost 6 bases, with 18 bases between them. The CDR3 is made up of 15 amino acids. CDR3 in amino acids: CASNGRGAGSGELFF. The CDR3 region has the DNA TGTGCCAGCAACGGCAGGGGTGCAGGCTCCGGGGAGCTGTTTTTT.

V is TRBV30 and J is TRBJ2-1; 8 nucleotides line up with TRBD1. CDR1 and CDR2 (germline): GTSNPN, SVGIG (reference sequence). V dropped 4 bases and J dropped 1; count of bases not matched to a gene: 12. This CDR3 is 17 amino acids long. Written as DNA, the CDR3 is TGTGCCTGGACCGGGACAGGAATATTAGGGTCCTACAATGAGCAGTTCTTC. It encodes CAWTGTGILGSYNEQFF.

The V call is TRBV5-1, the J call TRBJ1-6, with 10 bases matching TRBD1. Germline V gene data show CDR1 as SGHRS and CDR2 as YFSETQ. This CDR3 is 16 amino acids long. J was trimmed by 8 bases and V by 5 bases; bases with no gene match: 10. DNA of the CDR3: TGCGCCAGCAGGCCTGTAGGACAGGGGGACTATTCACCCCTCCACTTT. It codes for CASRPVGQGDYSPLHF.

The chain links TRBV5-1 to TRBJ2-1; D not certain. Trimming took off 3 bases at V and 0 bases at J, with 7 bases between the two ends. Germline CDR1 is SGHRS and CDR2 is YFSETQ. The CDR3 extends over 14 amino acids. DNA for the CDR3: TGCGCCAGCAGCTCCGGATCCTCCTACAATGAGCAGTTCTTC. Its protein is CASSSGSSYNEQFF. Filled out from reference TRBV5-1 and TRBJ2-1, the complete variable domain reads KAGVTQTPRYLIKTRGQQVTLSCSPISGHRSVSWYQQTPGQGLQFLFEYFSETQRNKGNFPGRFSGRQFSNSRSEMNVSTLELGDSALYLCASSSGSSYNEQFFGPGTRLTVL.

V usage is TRBV5-6 and J usage is TRBJ2-7; D unresolved. The CDR3 runs to 12 residues. Trimming took 0 bases from V and 5 from J, leaving 6 bases between them. From germline, CDR1 is SGHDT and CDR2 YYEEEE. Here the CDR3 reads CASSLGDDEQYF. The CDR3 nucleotides read TGTGCCAGCAGCTTGGGGGATGACGAGCAGTACTTC.

The gene calls are TRBV9 and TRBJ1-3; no clear D. Germline loops: CDR1 SGDLS, CDR2 YYNGEE. The V end lost 2 bases, the J end lost 0 bases, and 6 bases lay between the germline ends. This CDR3 comprises 14 residues. Here the CDR3 DNA reads TGTGCCAGCAGCGTTGGAAACTCTGGAAACACCATATATTTT. Translated, it gives CASSVGNSGNTIYF.

The chain combines TRBV2 with TRBJ2-7; 10 bases are a match to TRBD2. The V segment lost 4 bases and the J segment 6 bases; nucleotides outside the gene matches: 12. The germline gives CDR1 SNHLY, CDR2 FYNNEI. The CDR3 loop spans 16 amino acids. CDR3 in DNA: TGTGCCAGCAGTGTAAGGGCTAGCGGGGGAAACGGCGAGCAGTACTTC. Encoded protein: CASSVRASGGNGEQYF.

The CDR3 DNA is TGTGCCATCAGTGAGAGAGGGGGGGCGACGAATTCACCCCTCCACTTT. It is translated as CAISERGGATNSPLHF. The chain has TRBV10-3 and TRBJ1-6; D may be TRBD1 (6 bases). There are 16 residues in the CDR3. V lost 2 bases and J 7 bases, leaving 15 bases between the germline ends. CDR1 and CDR2 from the germline V gene are ENHRY and SYGVKD.

V usage is TRBV14 and J usage is TRBJ1-4; a weak D match, TRBD1 (5 bases). The V gene's germline CDR1 is SGHDN and CDR2 FVKESK. The CDR3 consists of 16 residues. V was clipped by 0 bases and J by 7 bases, with 15 bases between them. CDR3 loop: CASSQDSPRGPEKLFF. The CDR3 DNA sequence: TGTGCCAGCAGCCAAGATTCCCCCCGGGGACCTGAAAAACTGTTTTTT. The whole variable domain, remainder taken from reference TRBV14 and TRBJ1-4, is EAGVTQFPSHSVIEKGQTVTLRCDPISGHDNLYWYRRVMGKEIKFLLHFVKESKQDESGMPNNRFLAERTGGTYSTLKVQPAELEDSGVYFCASSQDSPRGPEKLFFGSGTQLSVL.

This clone appeared once. The rearrangement joins TRBV28 to TRBJ1-1; the D is unclear. Trimming cost V 11 bases and J 2 bases, with 15 bases left between them. Germline V gene lookup returns CDR1 MDHEN and CDR2 SYDVKM. The CDR3 is 13 amino acids. The CDR3: CAGKGQINTEAFF. Written as DNA, the CDR3 is TGTGCCGGTAAAGGGCAGATAAACACTGAAGCTTTCTTT.

The rearrangement links TRBV12-5 to TRBJ2-3, with D possibly TRBD2 on 5 matching bases. Germline CDR1 LGHNT, CDR2 FRNRAP. The CDR3 extends over 13 amino acids. The germline V and J ends were trimmed by 4 bases and 3 bases, with 8 bases remaining between them. The CDR3 region has the DNA TGTGCTAGTGGTTCGGACTTAACAGATACGCAGTATTTT. This sequence encodes CASGSDLTDTQYF.

V gene TRBV28 combines with J gene TRBJ2-7, with D possibly matching TRBD1 (5 bases). This CDR3 comprises 15 residues. Germline CDR1 is MDHEN and CDR2 is SYDVKM. V was cut by 2 bases and J by 3 bases, with 14 bases left in between. The CDR3 spells CASSLLGAWVYEQYF. In nucleotides, the CDR3 is TGTGCCAGCAGTTTACTAGGGGCCTGGGTCTACGAGCAGTACTTC. Based on the CDR3 plus reference TRBV28 and TRBJ2-7, the full variable domain is DVKVTQSSRYLVKRTGEKVFLECVQDMDHENMFWYRQDPGLGLRLIYFSYDVKMKEKGDIPEGYSVSREKKERFSLILESASTNQTSMYLCASSLLGAWVYEQYFGPGTRLTVT.

The rearrangement joins TRBV6-1 to TRBJ2-2; D call uncertain. The CDR3 is made up of 13 amino acids. Trimming took off 7 bases at V and 1 base at J, with 7 bases between the two ends. CDR1 is MNHNS, CDR2 SASEGT, per germline. The DNA for the CDR3 is TGTGCCAGCATTATGGGGAACACCGGGGAGCTGTTTTTT. Amino acid sequence: CASIMGNTGELFF.

The genes are TRBV4-1 and TRBJ1-1; D unresolved. Trimming removed 4 bases from V and 1 base from J, with 10 bases in between. Germline assignment: CDR1 MGHRA and CDR2 YSYEKL. This CDR3 contains 14 residues. DNA for the CDR3: TGCGCCAGCAGCCCCCCGGACCGGAACACTGAAGCTTTCTTT. This sequence encodes CASSPPDRNTEAFF.